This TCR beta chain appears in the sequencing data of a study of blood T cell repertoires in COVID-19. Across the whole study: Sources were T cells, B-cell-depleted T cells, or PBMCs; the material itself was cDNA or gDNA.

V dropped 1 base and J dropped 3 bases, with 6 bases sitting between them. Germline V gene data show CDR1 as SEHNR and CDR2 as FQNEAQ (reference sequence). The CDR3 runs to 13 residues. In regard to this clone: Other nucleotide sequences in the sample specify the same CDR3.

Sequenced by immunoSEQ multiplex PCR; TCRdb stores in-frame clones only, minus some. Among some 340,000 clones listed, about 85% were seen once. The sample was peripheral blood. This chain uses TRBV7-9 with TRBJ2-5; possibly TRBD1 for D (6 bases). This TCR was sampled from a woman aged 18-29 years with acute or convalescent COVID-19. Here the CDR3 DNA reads TGTGCCAGCAGCTTAGACAGGGAAGAGACCCAGTACTTC. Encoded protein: CASSLDREETQYF.